These T cell receptor beta chains were read from a single sample in a study of Graves' ophthalmopathy and Graves' hyperthyroidism. TCRdb fed the multiplex PCR reads into MiXCR, producing one record per CDR3 protein. In the table there are more than 1,000,000 distinct CDR3 sequences, less than 45% of which are singletons. The specimen sequenced was peripheral blood or thyroid tissue (not recorded which). These receptors all come from an adult man with Graves' hyperthyroidism. Each CDR3 is given with its conserved first and last residue. A D gene is named only where the DNA matches it firmly. Clone size is given for some rows only: seen once, a few or many times, or a class if the clone is expanded.

>TRBJ1-1|few|TRBV12-5|.
CASGLTENTEAFF
TGTGCTAGTGGTTTGACAGAGAACACTGAAGCTTTCTTT
>TRBJ1-1|many|TRBV6-5|TRBD1
CASSYSTGDAFF
TGTGCCAGCAGTTACTCGACAGGGGACGCTTTCTTT
>TRBJ2-2|few|TRBV5-1|TRBD2
CASSQGTSGIETANTGELFF
TGCGCCAGCAGCCAAGGGACTAGCGGTATCGAAACCGCGAACACCGGGGAGCTGTTTTTT
>TRBJ1-1|.|TRBV6-5|.
CANREERAGHTEAFF
TGTGCCAACCGGGAGGAAAGAGCCGGACACACTGAAGCTTTCTTT
>TRBJ1-1|many|TRBV29-1|.
CSVVRVNTEAFF
TGCAGCGTTGTCCGGGTGAACACTGAAGCTTTCTTT
>TRBJ1-5|many|TRBV5-5|.
CASSLASGNQPQHF
TGTGCCAGCAGCTTGGCCAGCGGGAATCAGCCCCAGCATTTT
>TRBJ2-5|many|TRBV7-2|.
CASSLRQTVRETQYF
TGTGCCAGCAGCTTACGACAGACAGTCCGGGAGACCCAGTACTTC
>TRBJ1-5|many|TRBV4-1|.
CASSQGQAYNQPQHF
TGCGCCAGCAGCCAAGGGCAGGCTTACAATCAGCCCCAGCATTTT
>TRBJ2-7|many|TRBV10-3|.
CASNHQGDYEQYF
TGTGCCAGCAACCATCAGGGAGACTACGAGCAGTACTTC
>TRBJ1-5|many|TRBV7-9|.
CASSFIGDNQPQHF
TGTGCCAGCAGCTTTATCGGGGACAATCAGCCCCAGCATTTT
>TRBJ2-7|.|TRBV29-1|TRBD1
CSVARDRSYEQYF
TGCAGCGTTGCAAGGGACAGGAGTTACGAGCAGTACTTC
>TRBJ2-2|few|TRBV19|.
CASSKGSNTGELFF
TGTGCCAGTAGTAAGGGTAGTAACACCGGGGAGCTGTTTTTT
>TRBJ1-1|few|TRBV12-5|.
CASGLGGGTEAFF
TGTGCTAGTGGTTTAGGGGGAGGTACTGAAGCTTTCTTT
>TRBJ1-1|.|TRBV15|.
CATSSTGFTEAFF
TGTGCCACCAGCAGCACCGGGTTCACTGAAGCTTTCTTT
>TRBJ2-7|few|TRBV6-1|TRBD1
CASRDREINEQYF
TGTGCCAGCAGGGACAGGGAAATCAACGAGCAGTACTTC
>TRBJ1-4|.|TRBV2|.
CASTLLQGEKLFF
TGTGCCAGCACCCTCCTACAGGGTGAAAAACTGTTTTTT
>TRBJ2-5|.|TRBV2|.
CASSDGQGGLRETQYF
TGTGCCAGCAGTGACGGGCAGGGCGGATTGAGGGAGACCCAGTACTTC
>TRBJ1-2|many|TRBV2|.
CASSLGTGNYYGYTF
TGTGCCAGCAGTTTGGGTACAGGGAATTACTATGGCTACACCTTC
>TRBJ1-5|.|TRBV12-3/TRBV12-4|.
CASSSSPWNQPQHF
TGTGCCAGCAGTTCCTCCCCTTGGAATCAGCCCCAGCATTTT
>TRBJ1-1|many|TRBV29-1|.
CSVKQENTEAFF
TGCAGCGTTAAACAGGAGAACACTGAAGCTTTCTTT
>TRBJ2-7|few|TRBV6-1|TRBD1
CASRVDRGASYEQYF
TGTGCCAGCAGAGTAGACAGGGGGGCCTCCTACGAGCAGTACTTC
>TRBJ2-2|many|TRBV24-1|TRBD2
CATSAWLAGNTGELFF
TGTGCCACCAGTGCATGGCTAGCGGGGAACACCGGGGAGCTGTTTTTT
>TRBJ2-7|.|TRBV24-1|.
CATSDTGQGYEQYF
TGTGCCACCAGTGATACCGGGCAGGGTTACGAGCAGTACTTC
>TRBJ1-1|many|TRBV20-1|.
CSASRGNTEAFF
TGCAGTGCTTCCAGGGGGAACACTGAAGCTTTCTTT
>TRBJ2-7|few|TRBV7-9|TRBD2
CASSLGLATDEQYF
TGTGCCAGCAGCCTAGGACTAGCAACTGACGAGCAGTACTTC
>TRBJ2-7|.|TRBV6-5|TRBD1
CASRRTGTRGLYEQYF
TGTGCCAGCAGACGCACCGGGACAAGGGGGCTCTACGAGCAGTACTTC
>TRBJ2-7|.|TRBV24-1|.
CATRTGRAEQYF
TGTGCCACCAGAACAGGGCGGGCCGAGCAGTACTTC
>TRBJ1-6|many|TRBV12-3/TRBV12-4|.
CASSLWPPGSPLHF
TGTGCCAGCAGTTTGTGGCCTCCCGGTTCACCCCTCCACTTT